A selection of T cell receptor beta chains follows, all from one sample in a study of CD8+ T cells in alopecia areata. Libraries were prepared by immunoSEQ multiplex PCR; TCRdb keeps only in-frame clonotypes and omits some of them. The sample contains 200,000 to 250,000 clones, around 62% of which appear only once. Material: CD4+ T cells sorted from blood, obtained at week 0. Receptor source: a human donor with alopecia areata. Each CDR3 is given with its conserved first and last residue. D genes are given only for firm matches. The size entry is marked missing in some rows and otherwise reads once, few, many or a size class.

d_gene,v_gene,abundance,j_gene,CDR3nt,CDR3aa
TRBD2,TRBV25-1,.,TRBJ2-1,TGTGCCAGCAGTGAAAGGACTAGCGGGAGTTACTACAATGAGCAGTTCTTC,CASSERTSGSYYNEQFF
.,TRBV7-9,.,TRBJ1-1,TGTGCCAGCAGCTTACGGACAGTACAGAACACTGAAGCTTTCTTT,CASSLRTVQNTEAFF
TRBD2,TRBV5-6,.,TRBJ2-7,TGTGCCAGCAGCTTCGGTAGCGGGATCGGCGAGCAGTACTTC,CASSFGSGIGEQYF
.,TRBV13,.,TRBJ1-2,TGTGCCAGCAGCTTAGGACAGGCGAACTATGGCTACACCTTC,CASSLGQANYGYTF
TRBD1,TRBV29-1,.,TRBJ2-3,TGCAGCGTGGACACGGGACAGATTAGCACAGATACGCAGTATTTT,CSVDTGQISTDTQYF
.,TRBV20-1,.,TRBJ2-3,TGCAGTGCTCTTGGGGATACGCAGTATTTT,CSALGDTQYF
.,TRBV5-1,.,TRBJ2-1,TGCGCCAGCAGCTTGGCATTCGACTACAATGAGCAGTTCTTC,CASSLAFDYNEQFF
TRBD1,TRBV29-1,.,TRBJ2-5,TGCAGCGTTGGGACAGGGGGAGAGACCCAGTACTTC,CSVGTGGETQYF
TRBD1,TRBV27,.,TRBJ2-6,TGTGCCAGCAGTGTTGGACAGGGGCGCTCTGGGGCCAACGTCCTGACTTTC,CASSVGQGRSGANVLTF
.,TRBV5-1,.,TRBJ2-7,TGCGCCAGCAGCTCCCTGGACTCCTACGAGCAGTACTTC,CASSSLDSYEQYF
TRBD2,TRBV29-1,.,TRBJ2-4,TGCAGCGGTGCGGGAGATGCCAAAAACATTCAGTACTTC,CSGAGDAKNIQYF
.,TRBV10-3,.,TRBJ1-4,TGTGCCATCAGAAGTACAGGGAATGAAAAACTGTTTTTT,CAIRSTGNEKLFF
TRBD1,TRBV6-5,.,TRBJ1-2,TGTGCCAGCAGTTCGACAGGGGCGGGTGGCTACACCTTC,CASSSTGAGGYTF
TRBD2,TRBV29-1,.,TRBJ2-5,TGCAGCATCCTCCTGGGGAGGGGCACCCAGTACTTC,CSILLGRGTQYF
.,TRBV9,many,TRBJ1-6,TGTGCCAGCAGCGAAGGGCCCGACGGGGATTCACCCCTCCACTTT,CASSEGPDGDSPLHF
.,TRBV2,.,TRBJ2-1,TGTGCCAGCAGTGCACAGGTATTCTACAATGAGCAGTTCTTC,CASSAQVFYNEQFF
.,TRBV7-9,.,TRBJ2-5,TGTGCCAGCAGCTTTCTAAGGACCTCGAACGCACAAGAGACCCAGTACTTC,CASSFLRTSNAQETQYF
.,TRBV6-5,.,TRBJ1-4,TGTGCCAGCAGTTATAGGCCTAATGAAAAACTGTTTTTT,CASSYRPNEKLFF
.,TRBV9,.,TRBJ2-1,TGTGCCAGCAGCGTAGAAGGGGGATCGGGCAATGAGCAGTTCTTC,CASSVEGGSGNEQFF
.,TRBV10-3,.,TRBJ1-1,TGTGCCATCAGTACCCCGGACAATAAGGAAGCTTTCTTT,CAISTPDNKEAFF
.,TRBV25-1,.,TRBJ2-5,TGTGCCAGCAGTGACGGAGACGCGGGGCGGGAGACCCAGTACTTC,CASSDGDAGRETQYF
.,TRBV7-9,.,TRBJ1-1,TGTGCCAGCAGCTCCCCCCCCGAGGCTCGGGAAGCTTTCTTT,CASSSPPEAREAFF
.,TRBV6-5,.,TRBJ1-5,TGTGCCAGCAGTTACTCGGCAGGGAATCAGCCCCAGCATTTT,CASSYSAGNQPQHF
.,TRBV27,.,TRBJ2-2,TGTGCCAGCAGAAGGTGGACCGGGGAGCTGTTTTTT,CASRRWTGELFF
TRBD1,TRBV23-1,few,TRBJ1-2,TGCGCCAGCAGTCCCTTGGCCCGGGGACAGCGACGGCTAGGGAATGGCTACACCTTC,CASSPLARGQRRLGNGYTF
.,TRBV30,.,TRBJ2-5,TGTGCCTGGAGTGCCGGGGAGTTGTTTTCAGAGACCCAGTACTTC,CAWSAGELFSETQYF
.,TRBV6-4,.,TRBJ2-3,TGTGCCAGCAGTGACTCGATTGGGCAGCTAAGCACAGATACGCAGTATTTT,CASSDSIGQLSTDTQYF
TRBD1,TRBV2,many,TRBJ1-1,TGTGCCAGCACTGGGTTGACAGGGGTAACTGAAGCTTTCTTT,CASTGLTGVTEAFF
TRBD1,TRBV19,few,TRBJ2-1,TGTGCCAGTAGTATAATGACACTCCGGGACAGGCATCTCAATGAGCAGTTCTTC,CASSIMTLRDRHLNEQFF
.,TRBV7-9,few,TRBJ2-1,TGTGCCAGCAGCTTAATAAATGAGCAGTTCTTC,CASSLINEQFF
TRBD2,TRBV5-1,.,TRBJ2-1,TGCGCCAGCAGCTTGGGGTGGACTAGCGGGGATACACGGGAGCAGTTCTTC,CASSLGWTSGDTREQFF
.,TRBV9,.,TRBJ2-5,TGTGCCAGCAGCTCCGGAGGGGGAGAGACCCAGTACTTC,CASSSGGGETQYF
.,TRBV4-2,.,TRBJ2-1,TGTGCCAGCAGCCAAGCTGGCAATGAGCAGTTCTTC,CASSQAGNEQFF
.,TRBV30,.,TRBJ1-5,TGTGCCTGGAGTGTATCCGGTCTAAAGCCCCAGCATTTT,CAWSVSGLKPQHF
TRBD2,TRBV2,once,TRBJ2-1,TGTGCCAGCAGTGAACGGTTGATAGCGGGAGTCTCCTACAATGAGCAGTTCTTC,CASSERLIAGVSYNEQFF
TRBD1,TRBV7-2,.,TRBJ1-5,TGTGCCAGCAGCTTAACAGGGGAGGGCAATCAGCCCCAGCATTTT,CASSLTGEGNQPQHF
.,TRBV29-1,.,TRBJ2-7,TGCAGCGCCGAGGGCCTGACCTACGAGCAGTACTTC,CSAEGLTYEQYF
TRBD1,TRBV2,.,TRBJ1-4,TGTGCCAGCAGGCCGGGGACAGGGGGAGAAAAACTGTTTTTT,CASRPGTGGEKLFF
.,TRBV29-1,.,TRBJ2-7,TGCAGCGTTGAAGTGCGGGGCTCCTACGAGCAGTACTTC,CSVEVRGSYEQYF
TRBD2,TRBV29-1,.,TRBJ2-5,TGCAGCGTTGTTCGGGGACTAGCGGACCCCTTCTACTTC,CSVVRGLADPFYF
.,TRBV5-4,.,TRBJ1-2,TGTGCCAGCAGCTTATGGGGGGCGTATGGCTACACCTTC,CASSLWGAYGYTF
TRBD1,TRBV27,.,TRBJ2-7,TGTGCCAGCAGGGGACAGGGGACCTCGTACGAGCAGTACTTC,CASRGQGTSYEQYF
TRBD2,TRBV2,.,TRBJ2-1,TGTGCCAGCAGTCCCTTTAGCGGGGGTCAGCACAATGAGCAGTTCTTC,CASSPFSGGQHNEQFF
.,TRBV29-1,.,TRBJ2-5,TGCAGCGTTGAATCTGGGGGAGAGACCCAGTACTTC,CSVESGGETQYF
.,TRBV4-1,few,TRBJ2-7,TGCGCCAGCAGCCAGGGCGGAGCCGATCCCTCCTACGAGCAGTACTTC,CASSQGGADPSYEQYF
.,TRBV11-2,.,TRBJ1-1,TGTGCCAGCAGCTTAGGGTGGGGTCAGAATGTGGCTTTCTTT,CASSLGWGQNVAFF
.,TRBV7-9,few,TRBJ1-2,TGTGCCAGCAGCTTAGCGGGGTGGGACTATGGCTACACCTTC,CASSLAGWDYGYTF
.,TRBV29-1,.,TRBJ2-5,TGCAGCGTAGGAAGGGTCCAAGAGACCCAGTACTTC,CSVGRVQETQYF
.,TRBV30,.,TRBJ1-1,TGTGCCTGGAGTGTGGGCACTGAAGCTTTCTTT,CAWSVGTEAFF
TRBD2,TRBV4-1,few,TRBJ2-1,TGCGCCAGCAGCCAAGTACTAGCGGGAGGGCCACGGACCTACAATGAGCAGTTCTTC,CASSQVLAGGPRTYNEQFF
.,TRBV20-1,.,TRBJ1-2,TGCAGTGCTAGAGAGCACGGCTACACCTTC,CSAREHGYTF
TRBD1,TRBV10-3,few,TRBJ1-1,TGTGCCATCAGTGGACAGGGGAACACTGAAGCTTTCTTT,CAISGQGNTEAFF
.,TRBV5-1,.,TRBJ1-2,TGCGCCAGCAGCTTGGACAGCCCCAACTATGGCTACACCTTC,CASSLDSPNYGYTF
.,TRBV6-5,.,TRBJ1-2,TGTGCCAGCAGAGACAGGATGATTAACTATGGCTACACCTTC,CASRDRMINYGYTF
TRBD1,TRBV19,.,TRBJ2-7,TGTGCCAGTAACAATCCGGACAGGGGCTACGAGCAGTACTTC,CASNNPDRGYEQYF
.,TRBV19,.,TRBJ1-2,TGTGCCAGTAGTCTAGGACCACAGGCACTCTATGGCTACACCTTC,CASSLGPQALYGYTF
.,TRBV28,.,TRBJ2-7,TGTGCCAGCAGTCCCTCCTTGCAGCGGACCTCCTACGAGCAGTACTTC,CASSPSLQRTSYEQYF
TRBD1,TRBV29-1,.,TRBJ1-2,TGCAGCGTGAACCTCAGGGGGGTGTATGGCTACACCTTC,CSVNLRGVYGYTF
.,TRBV7-9,.,TRBJ1-1,TGTGCCAGCAGCTTAGGGACAGCGAACACTGAAGCTTTCTTT,CASSLGTANTEAFF
TRBD1,TRBV6-1,.,TRBJ1-5,TGTGCCAGCCGGAACAGGGGCGGGCAGCCCCAGCATTTT,CASRNRGGQPQHF